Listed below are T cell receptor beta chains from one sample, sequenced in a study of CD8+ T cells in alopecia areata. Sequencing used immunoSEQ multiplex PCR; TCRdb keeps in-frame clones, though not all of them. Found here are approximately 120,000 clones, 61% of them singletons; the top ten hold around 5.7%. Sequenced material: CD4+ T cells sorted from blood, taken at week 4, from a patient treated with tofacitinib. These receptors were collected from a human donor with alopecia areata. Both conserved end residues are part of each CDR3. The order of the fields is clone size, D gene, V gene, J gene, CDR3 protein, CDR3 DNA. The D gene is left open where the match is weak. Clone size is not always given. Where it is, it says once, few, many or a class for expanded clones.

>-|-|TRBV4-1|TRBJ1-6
CASRPRGPEGISPLHF
TGCGCCAGCAGACCGAGGGGACCCGAGGGGATTTCACCCCTCCACTTT
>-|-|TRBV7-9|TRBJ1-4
CASGGGVGEKLFF
TGTGCCAGCGGGGGAGGAGTTGGTGAAAAACTGTTTTTT
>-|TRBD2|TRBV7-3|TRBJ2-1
CASSLMGTSGSGEQFF
TGTGCCAGCAGCTTAATGGGGACTAGCGGGAGCGGGGAGCAGTTCTTC
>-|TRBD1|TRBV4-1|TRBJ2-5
CASSQFPGQHQETQYF
TGCGCCAGCAGCCAATTCCCGGGACAGCACCAAGAGACCCAGTACTTC
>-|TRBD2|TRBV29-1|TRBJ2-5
CSVERTSGETQYF
TGCAGCGTTGAAAGGACTAGCGGGGAGACCCAGTACTTC
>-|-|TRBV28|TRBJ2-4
CASVRGSQNIQYF
TGTGCCAGTGTTAGGGGTAGCCAAAACATTCAGTACTTC
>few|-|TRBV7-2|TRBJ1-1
CASSWGRNTEAFF
TGTGCCAGCAGCTGGGGGAGGAACACTGAAGCTTTCTTT
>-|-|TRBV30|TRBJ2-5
CAWSVLRAQETQYF
TGTGCCTGGAGTGTATTGCGGGCCCAAGAGACCCAGTACTTC
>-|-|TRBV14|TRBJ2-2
CASSRERGYTGELFF
TGTGCCAGCAGCCGCGAACGGGGATACACCGGGGAGCTGTTTTTT
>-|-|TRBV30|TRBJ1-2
CAWKASRGYTF
TGTGCCTGGAAGGCATCCCGGGGCTACACCTTC
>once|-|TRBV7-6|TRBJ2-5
CASSLGGARQETQYF
TGTGCCAGCAGCTTAGGGGGGGCGCGGCAAGAGACCCAGTACTTC
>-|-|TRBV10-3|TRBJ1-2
CAISERARDYGYTF
TGTGCCATCAGTGAGAGGGCCAGGGACTATGGCTACACCTTC
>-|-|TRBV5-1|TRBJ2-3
CASSIADSADTQYF
TGCGCCAGCAGCATCGCCGACAGCGCCGATACGCAGTATTTT
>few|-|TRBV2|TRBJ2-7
CASRVEAGYEQYF
TGTGCCAGCAGAGTCGAGGCAGGCTACGAGCAGTACTTC
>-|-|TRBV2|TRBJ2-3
CASKRTDTQYF
TGTGCCAGCAAAAGAACAGATACGCAGTATTTT
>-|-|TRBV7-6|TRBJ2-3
CASSLAQADTQYF
TGTGCCAGCAGCTTAGCCCAGGCAGATACGCAGTATTTT
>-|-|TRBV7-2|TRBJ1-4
CASSLVVGSGEKLFF
TGTGCCAGCAGCTTAGTAGTCGGATCAGGTGAAAAACTGTTTTTT
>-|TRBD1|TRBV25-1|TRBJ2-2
CASSEAGRGWNTGELFF
TGTGCCAGCAGTGAAGCGGGCAGGGGGTGGAACACCGGGGAGCTGTTTTTT
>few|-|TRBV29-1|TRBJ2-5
CSAALKETQYF
TGCAGCGCCGCCCTCAAAGAGACCCAGTACTTC
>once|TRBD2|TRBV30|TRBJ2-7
CAWSPRIAGSYEQYF
TGTGCCTGGAGTCCAAGGATAGCGGGTTCCTACGAGCAGTACTTC
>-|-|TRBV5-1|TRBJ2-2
CASGQQDGELFF
TGCGCCAGTGGACAGCAAGACGGGGAGCTGTTTTTT
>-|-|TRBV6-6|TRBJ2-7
CASRGTPSYEQYF
TGTGCCAGCAGGGGGACCCCGTCCTACGAGCAGTACTTC
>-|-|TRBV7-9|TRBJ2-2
CASSYRDRAITGELFF
TGTGCCAGCAGTTACAGGGACCGCGCGATCACCGGGGAGCTGTTTTTT
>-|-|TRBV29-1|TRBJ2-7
CSVSSQEYEQYF
TGCAGCGTTTCGTCACAGGAGTACGAGCAGTACTTC
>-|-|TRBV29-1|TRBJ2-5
CSAPRPGSHGETQYF
TGCAGCGCCCCCCGTCCGGGCTCGCACGGAGAGACCCAGTACTTC
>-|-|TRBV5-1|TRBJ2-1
CASSDSAHFKQFF
TGCGCCAGCAGCGACTCGGCTCACTTCAAGCAGTTCTTC
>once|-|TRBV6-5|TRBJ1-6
CASSQGGTFVALHF
TGTGCCAGCAGTCAAGGGGGGACATTCGTCGCCCTCCACTTT
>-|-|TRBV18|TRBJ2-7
CASSPPLGDGEQYF
TGTGCCAGCTCACCCCCATTAGGCGATGGCGAGCAGTACTTC
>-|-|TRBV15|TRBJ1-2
CATSRLHGANYGYTF
TGTGCCACCAGCAGACTCCATGGGGCTAACTATGGCTACACCTTC
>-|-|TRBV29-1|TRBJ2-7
CSVRDWESYEQYF
TGCAGCGTGAGGGACTGGGAGTCCTACGAGCAGTACTTC
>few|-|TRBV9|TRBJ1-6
CASSVDPGNSPLHF
TGTGCCAGCAGCGTAGACCCCGGGAATTCACCCCTCCACTTT
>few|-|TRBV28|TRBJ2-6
CASRSGANVLTF
TGTGCCAGCAGATCTGGGGCCAACGTCCTGACTTTC
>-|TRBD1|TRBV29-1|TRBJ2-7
CSGTGQTYEQYF
TGCAGCGGGACAGGACAGACCTACGAGCAGTACTTC
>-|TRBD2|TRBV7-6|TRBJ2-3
CASSPGLAGADTQYF
TGTGCCAGCAGCCCGGGACTAGCGGGGGCAGATACGCAGTATTTT
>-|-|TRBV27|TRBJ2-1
CASSSTRAYNEQFF
TGTGCCAGCAGTTCAACACGTGCCTACAATGAGCAGTTCTTC
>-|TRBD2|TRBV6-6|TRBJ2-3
CASSLFRGGRTDTQYF
TGTGCCAGCAGCCTGTTTCGCGGGGGGCGGACAGATACGCAGTATTTT
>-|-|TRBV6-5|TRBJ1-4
CASSYRGDEKLFF
TGTGCCAGCAGTTACCGGGGAGACGAAAAACTGTTTTTT